The 29 T cell receptor beta chains presented below share a single source sample, sequenced in a study of T cells in women clearing cervical HPV infection. The table came from immunoSEQ multiplex PCR; TCRdb's copy has only in-frame clones and leaves some out. The sample spans about 34,000 clones; the ten largest clones claim approximately 1.4%. The sequenced sample was blood buffy coat. The origin of the receptors is a woman between 18 and 75 years old with a cervical HPV16 infection that either progressed to CIN3+ or cleared (not recorded which).

Comments on this clone: The read terminates 3 residues before the CDR3 end, so the remaining end is supplied by the germline J gene. The chain combines TRBV2 with TRBJ2-1, with a weak D call TRBD1 (5 bases). This CDR3 is 14 amino acids long. The germline V gene encodes CDR1 SNHLY and CDR2 FYNNEI. V was shortened by 7 bases and J by 1 base, with 11 bases between the two germline ends. CDR3 DNA, as far as it was read: TGTGCCAGCAATTATCAGGGTTCCTACAATGAG. Translation: CASNYQGSYNE. The entire CDR3 sequence reads CASNYQGSYNEQFF.

Note on this clone: The read falls 3 residues short of the CDR3 end, and the missing part is taken from the germline J gene. The chain is built from TRBV19 and TRBJ1-2, with unresolved D. The germline gives CDR1 LNHDA, CDR2 SQIVND (reference sequence). The CDR3 spans 16 residues. Incomplete CDR3 DNA: TGTGCCAGTAGCCCTAGACTAGCGGGAGGGCTAGGCGAC. It is translated as CASSPRLAGGLGD. The complete CDR3 sequence is CASSPRLAGGLGDYTF.

Turning to this clone: Coverage ceases 3 residues before the CDR3 finishes, and the germline J gene fills in the end. V gene TRBV5-1 combines with J gene TRBJ2-1, with TRBD1 matching 8 bases. This CDR3 is 15 amino acids long. The germline gives CDR1 SGHRS, CDR2 YFSETQ. Unmatched junction bases numbered 6, after V lost 4 bases and J lost 3 bases. CDR3 in amino acids: CASSDGQGLYNEQFF. The covered CDR3 bases are TGCGCCAGCAGCGACGGACAGGGCCTCTACAATGAG. Filled out from reference TRBV5-1 and TRBJ2-1, the complete variable domain reads KAGVTQTPRYLIKTRGQQVTLSCSPISGHRSVSWYQQTPGQGLQFLFEYFSETQRNKGNFPGRFSGRQFSNSRSEMNVSTLELGDSALYLCASSDGQGLYNEQFFGPGTRLTVL.

As concerns this clone: The read comes to an end 3 residues before the CDR3 does, leaving the germline J gene to fill in the end. The V call is TRBV30, the J call TRBJ1-2; the D is unclear. CDR1 is GTSNPN and CDR2 is SVGIG in the germline V gene (reference sequence). The CDR3 loop spans 12 amino acids. The sequenced CDR3 bases are TGTGCCTGGCACCCAGGCGACTACGAC. Translation: CAWHPGDYD. The whole CDR3 region reads CAWHPGDYDYTF.

About this clone itself: The read halts 3 residues ahead of the CDR3 end, with the missing end drawn from the germline J gene. The rearrangement uses TRBV5-3 and TRBJ2-2; 7 bases are a match to TRBD2. TRBV5-3 is labeled an ORF, and its function is uncertain. Losses at the gene ends were 2 bases for V and 4 bases for J; bases not matched to a gene: 11. The CDR3 spans 17 residues. CDR3 DNA (partial): TGTGCCAGAAGCTTCCGCCCGGGGAGGGCGGTCACCGGGGAG. The encoded protein is CARSFRPGRAVTGE. The CDR3 in full is CARSFRPGRAVTGELFF.

Of note for this clone: The read comes to an end 3 residues before the CDR3 does, leaving the germline J gene to fill in the end. The chain is built from TRBV7-7 and TRBJ2-7; 14 bases match TRBD2. The CDR3 is made up of 17 amino acids. The germline V gene encodes CDR1 SSHAT and CDR2 FNYEAQ (reference sequence). The trim removed 6 bases at V and 3 bases at J, leaving 10 bases unmatched. The CDR3 sequence: CASRPGLAGEGFYEQYF. The sequenced CDR3 bases are TGTGCCAGCAGACCGGGACTAGCGGGAGAAGGCTTCTACGAG.

As concerns this clone: The DNA ends 3 residues before the CDR3 does, and the rest of the CDR3 is filled in from the germline J gene. The chain links TRBV6-2 or TRBV6-3 to TRBJ2-1; TRBD2 might be the D (7 bases). The germline V gene has CDR1 MNHEY and CDR2 SVGEGT. CDR3 size: 14 residues. The V end lost 7 bases, the J end lost 9 bases, and 19 bases lay between the germline ends. The part of the CDR3 DNA that was read is TGTGCCAGCACCCTCATCGGGGGGCGGGGTGAG. Residues: CASTLIGGRGE. The entire CDR3 is CASTLIGGRGEQFF.

A remark on this clone: Read data end 3 residues before the CDR3 end; the end is taken from the germline J gene. The chain has TRBV11-2 and TRBJ2-7, with TRBD2 matching 8 bases. CDR1 SGHAT and CDR2 FQNNGV come from the germline V gene. The length of the CDR3 is 15 residues. The V gene end was trimmed by 6 bases and the J gene end by 6 bases; junction bases not matched to a gene: 13. The CDR3 loop reads CASSPWGTSRIEQYF. The sequenced part of the CDR3 DNA is TGTGCCAGCAGTCCCTGGGGGACTAGTAGGATCGAG. The full variable domain, in which reference TRBV11-2 and TRBJ2-7 provide the parts outside the CDR3, is EAGVAQSPRYKIIEKRQSVAFWCNPISGHATLYWYQQILGQGPKLLIQFQNNGVVDDSQLPKDRFSAERLKGVDSTLKIQPAKLEDSAVYLCASSPWGTSRIEQYFGPGTRLTVT.

As regards this clone: The read stops 3 residues short of the end of the CDR3; the missing end is completed from the germline J gene. This chain joins TRBV2 and TRBJ1-4; 11 nucleotides align to TRBD1. Germline CDR1 is SNHLY and CDR2 is FYNNEI. This CDR3 contains 14 residues. The V segment lost 7 bases and the J segment 8 bases; nucleotides outside the gene matches: 6. The CDR3 sequence is CASTWTGGGEKLFF. Partial CDR3 DNA: TGTGCCAGCACCTGGACAGGGGGCGGCGAAAAA.

For this clone: The CDR3 end falls 3 residues outside the read, so it is completed with the germline J gene. The genes are TRBV20-1 and TRBJ1-2, with D maybe TRBD1 (5 bases). The CDR3 sequence is 14 residues long. Germline V gene sequence: CDR1 DFQATT, CDR2 SNEGSKA (reference sequence). CDR3 DNA, as far as it was read: TGCAGTGCCGCCCGGGGGTCCAGGGCTCAGGGC. Residues: CSAARGSRAQG. The full-length CDR3 reads as CSAARGSRAQGYTF.

Remarks on this clone: Coverage ceases 3 residues before the CDR3 finishes, and the germline J gene fills in the end. V usage is TRBV2 and J usage is TRBJ1-2; TRBD1 aligns across 8 bases. V gave up 6 bases and J gave up 7 bases; unmatched junction bases: 7. Germline V gene sequence: CDR1 SNHLY, CDR2 FYNNEI. This CDR3 contains 13 residues. The sequenced part of the CDR3 DNA is TGTGCCAGCAGGCCCGACAGGGGAGCTGGC. Protein product: CASRPDRGAG. The entire CDR3 protein reads CASRPDRGAGYTF.

As concerns this clone: The CDR3 is cut off 3 residues early in the read; its end comes from the germline J gene. This chain joins TRBV7-2 and TRBJ2-4; possibly TRBD2 for D (6 bases). This CDR3 has 13 residues. Germline CDR1 is SGHTA and CDR2 is FQGNSA. The CDR3 is CASSVGGTGGQYF. CDR3 bases read: TGTGCCAGCAGCGTGGGCGGGACTGGGGGT.

As for this clone: The CDR3 end falls 3 residues outside the read, so it is completed with the germline J gene. The chain couples TRBV2 to TRBJ1-2, with TRBD1 identical over 12 bases. The CDR3 covers 14 residues. Per the germline V gene, CDR1 is SNHLY and CDR2 is FYNNEI. The trim removed 9 bases at V and 5 bases at J, leaving 7 bases unmatched. The part of the CDR3 DNA that was read is TGTGCCAGGAGGGGACAGGGGGCGAAGTATGGC. Translating gives CARRGQGAKYG. The whole CDR3 protein is CARRGQGAKYGYTF.

The CDR3 DNA, read in part, is TGTGCCATCAGAAAGGCCGATGATTCACCC. Translating gives CAIRKADDSP. From start to end, the CDR3 is CAIRKADDSPLHF. The V call is TRBV10-3, the J call TRBJ1-6; D gene ambiguous. The CDR3 goes on 3 residues after the read ends, and that part is filled in from the germline J gene. Deletions cut 6 bases from V and 8 bases from J, with 11 bases between. Germline V gene sequence: CDR1 ENHRY, CDR2 SYGVKD. The CDR3 runs to 13 residues.

With regard to this clone: The CDR3 end is not reached by the read, which stops 3 residues before it; the germline J gene fills it in. This chain uses TRBV11-3 with TRBJ2-7; possibly TRBD1 for D (6 bases). Looked up from germline, CDR1 is SGHNT and CDR2 is YENEEA. The length of the CDR3 is 14 residues. Trimming cost V 6 bases and J 4 bases, with 16 bases left between them. The CDR3 loop reads CASRYRTAPYEQYF. CDR3 DNA, as far as it was read: TGTGCCAGCAGATACCGGACAGCCCCGTACGAG. The variable domain in full, completed from reference TRBV11-3 and TRBJ2-7, reads EAGVVQSPRYKIIEKKQPVAFWCNPISGHNTLYWYLQNLGQGPELLIRYENEEAVDDSQLPKDRFSAERLKGVDSTLKIQPAELGDSAVYLCASRYRTAPYEQYFGPGTRLTVT.

Points on this clone: The CDR3 is cut off 3 residues early in the read; its end comes from the germline J gene. This chain joins TRBV18 and TRBJ2-3; possibly TRBD2 for D (6 bases). Per the germline V gene, CDR1 is KGHSH and CDR2 is LQKENI. The CDR3 length is 16 residues. V lost 3 bases and J lost 0, with 13 bases in between. CDR3 residues: CASSPPGVESTDTQYF. CDR3 bases read: TGTGCCAGCTCACCCCCGGGGGTGGAGAGCACAGATACG.

As for this clone: The CDR3 goes on 3 residues after the read ends, and that part is filled in from the germline J gene. The rearrangement uses TRBV29-1 and TRBJ2-5; no definite D call. This CDR3 spans 13 amino acids. The ends were cut back, 6 bases at V and 6 bases at J, with 17 bases in the middle. Germline V gene sequence: CDR1 SQVTM, CDR2 ANQGSEA. The sequenced CDR3 bases are TGCAGCGTCCCCTTTGGGCCCTACCAGACC. Encoded protein: CSVPFGPYQT. The entire CDR3 protein reads CSVPFGPYQTQYF.

Remarks on this clone: Sequencing ends 3 residues short of the CDR3 end; the germline J gene provides the rest. The chain couples TRBV20-1 to TRBJ2-1, with 7 bases matching TRBD2. CDR1 DFQATT and CDR2 SNEGSKA come from the germline V gene (reference sequence). V lost 6 bases and J lost 0; bases outside the gene matches: 5. The CDR3 has 14 residues. The CDR3 sequence is CSAVRTSSYNEQFF. The sequenced CDR3 bases are TGCAGTGCCGTCCGGACTAGCTCCTACAATGAG.

Comment on this clone: The read falls 3 residues short of the CDR3 end, and the missing part is taken from the germline J gene. The J gene is TRBJ2-3, the V gene TRBV18; 15 bases fit TRBD2. CDR1 and CDR2 (germline): KGHSH, LQKENI. This CDR3 spans 18 amino acids. CDR3 protein: CASSLLGLAGGFQETQYF. The CDR3 bases that were read are TGTGCCAGCTCACTCCTCGGACTAGCGGGGGGGTTCCAAGAGACG.

With respect to this clone: The read is 3 residues too short to cover the CDR3 end, so that end is filled in from the germline J gene. This chain joins TRBV7-2 and TRBJ1-5; D might be TRBD1 (6 bases). The V end lost 5 bases, the J end lost 3 bases, and 14 bases lay between the germline ends. Germline CDR1 is SGHTA and CDR2 is FQGNSA. The CDR3 spans 15 residues. The sequenced part of the CDR3 DNA is TGTGCCAGCAGCGGTAGCGGGGGCGCCAATCAGCCC. Amino acids: CASSGSGGANQP. The whole CDR3 sequence is CASSGSGGANQPQHF.

On this clone itself: Read coverage stops 3 residues before the CDR3 terminus; the germline J gene supplies the remainder. The chain links TRBV30 to TRBJ2-2; perhaps TRBD2 as D (5 bases). The germline gives CDR1 GTSNPN, CDR2 SVGIG (reference sequence). This CDR3 contains 13 residues. Trimming stripped 3 bases from V and 5 bases from J, with 10 bases between. Incomplete CDR3 DNA: TGTGCCTGGAGGCAGACGGGGACCGGGGAG. It codes for CAWRQTGTGE. The full CDR3 protein reads CAWRQTGTGELFF. The complete variable domain, with remaining parts taken from reference TRBV30 and TRBJ2-2, reads SQTIHQWPATLVQPVGSPLSLECTVEGTSNPNLYWYRQAAGRGLQLLFYSVGIGQISSEVPQNLSASRPQDRQFILSSKKLLLSDSGFYLCAWRQTGTGELFFGEGSRLTVL.

As for this clone: With the read ending 3 residues before the CDR3 end, the germline J gene is used to fill in that end. V gene TRBV6-4 combines with J gene TRBJ2-3, with TRBD2 as a possible D gene (5 bases). Trimming left V 4 bases short and J 0 bases short, with 14 bases between. Germline V CDR1 and CDR2: MRHNA, SNTAGT. The CDR3 length is 16 residues. The CDR3 bases that were read are TGTGCCAGCAGTGTGTCCGGACTCCCTAGCACAGATACG. Its translation: CASSVSGLPSTDT. The whole CDR3 protein is CASSVSGLPSTDTQYF.

About this clone itself: With the read ending 3 residues before the CDR3 end, the germline J gene is used to fill in that end. V is TRBV7-2 and J is TRBJ2-1; no definite D call. Trimming cost V 5 bases and J 6 bases, with 8 bases left between them. The CDR3 spans 12 residues. CDR1 SGHTA and CDR2 FQGNSA come from the germline V gene. Incomplete CDR3 DNA: TGTGCCAGCAGCCCGTCGGGCAATGAG. It specifies CASSPSGNE. The entire CDR3 reads CASSPSGNEQFF.

As for this clone: The CDR3 extends 3 residues past the end of the read, so its final part is completed from the germline J gene. The rearrangement uses TRBV7-9 and TRBJ2-1; 9 positions match TRBD1. The trim removed 8 bases at V and 7 bases at J, leaving 9 bases unmatched. The CDR3 consists of 14 residues. Germline V gene sequence: CDR1 SEHNR, CDR2 FQNEAQ (reference sequence). The DNA read from the CDR3 is TGTGCCAGCGGTGAGGGGACAGGGTTGAATGAG. Its protein product is CASGEGTGLNE. The CDR3 in its entirety is CASGEGTGLNEQFF.

As regards this clone: The read terminates 3 residues before the CDR3 end, so the remaining end is supplied by the germline J gene. The J gene is TRBJ1-2, the V gene TRBV18; the D is unclear. Germline CDR1 is KGHSH and CDR2 is LQKENI. Trimming took off 5 bases at V and 6 bases at J, with 19 bases between the two ends. The CDR3 loop spans 15 amino acids. The CDR3 loop is CASSRAFGGFNGYTF. Partial CDR3 DNA: TGTGCCAGCTCAAGGGCCTTTGGAGGATTTAATGGC.

On this clone: The read comes to an end 3 residues before the CDR3 does, leaving the germline J gene to fill in the end. J is TRBJ1-5 and V is TRBV18; D is possibly TRBD1 (6 bases). Deletions cut 3 bases from V and 0 bases from J, with 15 bases between. Germline values: CDR1 KGHSH, CDR2 LQKENI. This CDR3 region has 17 residues. Here the CDR3 reads CASSPQDRPYSNQPQHF. The sequenced CDR3 bases are TGTGCCAGCTCACCGCAGGACAGACCATATAGCAATCAGCCC.

With regard to this clone: The sequenced fragment ends 3 residues before the CDR3 boundary, so the rest is inferred from the germline J gene. The chain employs TRBV19 and TRBJ2-6, with D unclear. Germline V gene sequence: CDR1 LNHDA, CDR2 SQIVND (reference sequence). Deletions cut 11 bases from V and 0 bases from J, with 5 bases between. The CDR3 consists of 12 residues. CDR3 bases read: TGTGCCTCGGGCTCTGGGGCCAACGTC. As protein: CASGSGANV. The full CDR3 reads CASGSGANVLTF.

As for this clone: With the read ending 3 residues before the CDR3 end, the germline J gene is used to fill in that end. The V call is TRBV5-1, the J call TRBJ2-3; 9 nucleotides align to TRBD1. The CDR3 runs 14 residues. V shed 7 bases and J 5 bases; nucleotides not matched to a gene: 8. Germline CDR1 is SGHRS and CDR2 is YFSETQ. The CDR3 sequence: CASRPGQGVDTQYF. CDR3 DNA, as far as it was read: TGCGCCAGCCGCCCGGGACAGGGTGTAGATACG.

In the case of this clone: The read stops 3 residues short of the end of the CDR3; the missing end is completed from the germline J gene. The chain employs TRBV11-3 and TRBJ2-2; D not resolved. Trimming shortened V by 2 bases and J by 3 bases, and 7 bases separated the two germline ends. Germline V gene lookup returns CDR1 SGHNT and CDR2 YENEEA. The CDR3 runs to 14 residues. The covered CDR3 bases are TGTGCCAGCAGCTTATACAGTGACACCGGGGAG. Protein product: CASSLYSDTGE. The complete CDR3 sequence is CASSLYSDTGELFF.